This TCR beta chain was profiled in a study of human T cells and chemical hapten exposure. TCRdb recomputed calls from the RACE reads with MiXCR, one row per CDR3 protein. The sample includes 150,000 to 200,000 distinct CDR3 sequences, around 25% of them seen just once. Time point defined: patch test 3, about 24 weeks after DPC sensitization. As for treatment: therapeutic diphenylcyclopropenone sensitization with weekly scalp DPC. Germline loops: CDR1 ENHRY, CDR2 SYGVKD. This CDR3 has 15 amino acids. After removal of 5 bases from V and 2 bases from J, the junction contained 4 bases not matched to a gene.

The source is a woman in her forties with alopecia areata. Some clones in this sample may be carry-over from other donors' samples. This specimen consisted of whole blood, obtained in connection with sensitization to the hapten diphenylcyclopropenone (DPC). This chain connects TRBV10-3 to TRBJ2-1; 9 bases agree with TRBD2. CDR3 nucleotide sequence: TGTGCCATCAGTTTAGCGGGAGAACCCTACAATGAGCAGTTCTTC. It encodes CAISLAGEPYNEQFF.